The clone carrying this T cell receptor beta chain was found many times. Its antigen is currently unknown. This entry belongs to a study of CD8+CD57+ T cells in acquired aplastic anemia. Study-wide context: Roughly 3 ug was the average amount of DNA from sorted CD4+ and CD8+ cells. Study-wide points: Patients and controls shared 25 to 30 CD8+ CDR3 sequences, which appeared highly expressed in patients and within their immunodominant clones.

TCR beta VDJ and CDR3 profiling used genomic DNA as template. TCRdb used MiXCR to reprocess the reads, holding one entry per CDR3 protein. The sample records 200,000 to 300,000 distinct CDR3 sequences, around 43% being singletons. Germline V gene lookup returns CDR1 SEHNR and CDR2 FQNEAQ (reference sequence). After removal of 1 base from V and 8 bases from J, the junction contained 7 bases not matched to a gene. There are 15 residues in the CDR3. Before being chosen for sequencing, patients had shown CD8+CD57+ cell expansion by flow cytometry. As a group, the patients uniformly had severe acquired aplastic anemia. There was no therapy given to any patient before the blood sampling took place.

Sequencing used sorted CD4+, CD8+, or CD8+CD57+ T cells (not recorded which) from PBMCs. This receptor was identified in a human donor with aplastic anemia. V is TRBV7-9 and J is TRBJ2-4, with 8 bases fitting TRBD1. The CDR3, as DNA: TGTGCCAGCAGCTTAGTTTCAGGGGGCGTTTACATTCAGTACTTC. Its translation: CASSLVSGGVYIQYF.